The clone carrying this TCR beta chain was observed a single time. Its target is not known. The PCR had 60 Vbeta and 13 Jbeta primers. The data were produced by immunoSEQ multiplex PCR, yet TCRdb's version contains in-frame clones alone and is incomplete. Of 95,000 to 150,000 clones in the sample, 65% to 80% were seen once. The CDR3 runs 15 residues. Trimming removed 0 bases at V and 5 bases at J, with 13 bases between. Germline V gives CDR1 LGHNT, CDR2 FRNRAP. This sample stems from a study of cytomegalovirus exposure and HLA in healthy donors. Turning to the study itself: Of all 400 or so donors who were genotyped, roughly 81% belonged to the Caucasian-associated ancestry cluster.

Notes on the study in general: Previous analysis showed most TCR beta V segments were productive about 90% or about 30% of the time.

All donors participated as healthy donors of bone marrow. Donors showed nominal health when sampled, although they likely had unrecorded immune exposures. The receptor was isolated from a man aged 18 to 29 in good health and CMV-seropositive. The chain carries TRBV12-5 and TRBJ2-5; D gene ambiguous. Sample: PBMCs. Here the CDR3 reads CASGLVAGLEETQYF. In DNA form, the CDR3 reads TGTGCTAGTGGTTTGGTAGCAGGCCTCGAGGAGACCCAGTACTTC.